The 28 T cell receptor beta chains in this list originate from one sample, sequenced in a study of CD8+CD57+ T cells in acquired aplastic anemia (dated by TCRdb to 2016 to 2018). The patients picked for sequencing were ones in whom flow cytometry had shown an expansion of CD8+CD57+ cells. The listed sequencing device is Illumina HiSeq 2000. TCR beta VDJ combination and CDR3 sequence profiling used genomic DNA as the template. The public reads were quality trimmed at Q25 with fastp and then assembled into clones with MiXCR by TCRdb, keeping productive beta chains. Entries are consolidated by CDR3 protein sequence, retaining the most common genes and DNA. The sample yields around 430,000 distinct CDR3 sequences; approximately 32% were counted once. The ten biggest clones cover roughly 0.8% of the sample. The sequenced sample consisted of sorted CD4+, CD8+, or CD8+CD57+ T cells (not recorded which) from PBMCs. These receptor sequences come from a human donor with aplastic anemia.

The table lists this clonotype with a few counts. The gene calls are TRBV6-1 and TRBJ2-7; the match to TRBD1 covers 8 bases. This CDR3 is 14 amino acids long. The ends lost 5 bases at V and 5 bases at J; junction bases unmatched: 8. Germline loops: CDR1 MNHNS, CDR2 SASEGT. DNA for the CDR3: TGTGCCAGCAGTCCGGACAGGGTGATTAACGAGCAGTACTTC. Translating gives CASSPDRVINEQYF.

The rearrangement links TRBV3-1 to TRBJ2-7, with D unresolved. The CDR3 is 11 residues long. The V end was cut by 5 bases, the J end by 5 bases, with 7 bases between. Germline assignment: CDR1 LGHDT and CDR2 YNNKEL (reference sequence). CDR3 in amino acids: CASSVSDEQYF. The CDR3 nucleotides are TGTGCCAGCAGCGTCTCAGACGAGCAGTACTTC.

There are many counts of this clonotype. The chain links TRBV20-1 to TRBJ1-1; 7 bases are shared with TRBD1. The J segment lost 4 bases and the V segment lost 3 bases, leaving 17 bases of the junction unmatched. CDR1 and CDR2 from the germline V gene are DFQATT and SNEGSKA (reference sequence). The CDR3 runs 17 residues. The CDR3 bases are TGCAGTGCTAGTCCCGACCCGACGACAGGGTGGGGCACTGAAGCTTTCTTT. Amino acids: CSASPDPTTGWGTEAFF.

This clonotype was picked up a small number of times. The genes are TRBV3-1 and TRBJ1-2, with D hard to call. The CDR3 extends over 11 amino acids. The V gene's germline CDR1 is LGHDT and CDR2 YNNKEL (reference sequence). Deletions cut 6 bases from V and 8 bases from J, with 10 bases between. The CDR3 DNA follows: TGTGCCAGCAGGGCTAAGGGCGGCTACACCTTC. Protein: CASRAKGGYTF.

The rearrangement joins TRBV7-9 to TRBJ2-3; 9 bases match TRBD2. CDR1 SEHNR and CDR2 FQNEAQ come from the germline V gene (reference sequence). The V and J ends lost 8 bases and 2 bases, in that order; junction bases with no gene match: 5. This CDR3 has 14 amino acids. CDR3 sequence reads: CASGPSGATDTQYF. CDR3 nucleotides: TGTGCCAGCGGTCCTAGCGGGGCCACAGATACGCAGTATTTT.

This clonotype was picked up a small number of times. The CDR3 region has the DNA TGCAGTGCTAGACCTCCCCGACAGGGGAACACTGAAGCTTTCTTT. Translating it yields CSARPPRQGNTEAFF. The V gene is TRBV20-1, the J gene TRBJ1-1; 7 bases fit TRBD1. The CDR3 covers 15 residues. Germline loops: CDR1 DFQATT, CDR2 SNEGSKA (reference sequence). V gave up 2 bases and J gave up 1 base; unmatched junction bases: 7.

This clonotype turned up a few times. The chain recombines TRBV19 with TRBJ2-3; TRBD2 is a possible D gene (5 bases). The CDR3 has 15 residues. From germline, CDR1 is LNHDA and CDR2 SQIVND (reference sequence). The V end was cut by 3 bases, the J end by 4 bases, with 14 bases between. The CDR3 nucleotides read TGTGCCAGTAGTATTCCTAGAGGGCTCCCAGATACGCAGTATTTT. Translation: CASSIPRGLPDTQYF.

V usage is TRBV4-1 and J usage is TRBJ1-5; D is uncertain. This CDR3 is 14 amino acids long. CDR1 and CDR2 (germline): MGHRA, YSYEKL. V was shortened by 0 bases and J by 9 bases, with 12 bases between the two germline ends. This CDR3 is CASSQDQGSRPQHF. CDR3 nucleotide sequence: TGCGCCAGCAGCCAAGATCAAGGATCCAGGCCCCAGCATTTT.

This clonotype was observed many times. As DNA, the CDR3 is TGTGCCAGTAGTATAACAGGGACTAACTATGGCTACACCTTC. Translated, it gives CASSITGTNYGYTF. The genes are TRBV19 and TRBJ1-2; TRBD1 is a possible D gene (6 bases). The CDR3 is 14 residues long. The germline gives CDR1 LNHDA, CDR2 SQIVND (reference sequence). Trimming stripped 2 bases from V and 0 bases from J, with 7 bases between.

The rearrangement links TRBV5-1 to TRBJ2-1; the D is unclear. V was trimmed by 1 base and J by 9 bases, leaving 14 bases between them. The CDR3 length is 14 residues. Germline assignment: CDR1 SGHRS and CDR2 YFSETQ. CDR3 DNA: TGCGCCAGCAGCTTGCCTGAGATACCGGGTGAGCAGTTCTTC. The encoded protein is CASSLPEIPGEQFF. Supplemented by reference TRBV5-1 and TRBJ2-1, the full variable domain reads KAGVTQTPRYLIKTRGQQVTLSCSPISGHRSVSWYQQTPGQGLQFLFEYFSETQRNKGNFPGRFSGRQFSNSRSEMNVSTLELGDSALYLCASSLPEIPGEQFFGPGTRLTVL.

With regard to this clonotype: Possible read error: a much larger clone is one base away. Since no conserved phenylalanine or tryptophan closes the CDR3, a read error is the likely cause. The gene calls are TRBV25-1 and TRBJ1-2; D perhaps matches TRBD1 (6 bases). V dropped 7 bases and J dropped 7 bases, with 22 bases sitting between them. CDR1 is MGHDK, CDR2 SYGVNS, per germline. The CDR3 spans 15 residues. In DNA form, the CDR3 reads TGTGCCAGCAAACTACCAGAGGGAACAGGGCTTGGCTACACCTCC. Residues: CASKLPEGTGLGYTS.

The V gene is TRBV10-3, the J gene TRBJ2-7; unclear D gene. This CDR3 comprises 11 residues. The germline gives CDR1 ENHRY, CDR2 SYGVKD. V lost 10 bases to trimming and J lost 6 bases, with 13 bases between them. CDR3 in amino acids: CATSLAGEQYV. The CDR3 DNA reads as TGTGCCACTTCACTGGCTGGCGAGCAGTACGTC.

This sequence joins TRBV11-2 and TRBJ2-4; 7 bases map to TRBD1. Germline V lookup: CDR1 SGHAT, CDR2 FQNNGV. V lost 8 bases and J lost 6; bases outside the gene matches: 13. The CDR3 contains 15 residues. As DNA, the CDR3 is TGTGCCAGCGGCTCAAGTACCGGGACAGCAAACATTCAGTACTTC. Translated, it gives CASGSSTGTANIQYF.

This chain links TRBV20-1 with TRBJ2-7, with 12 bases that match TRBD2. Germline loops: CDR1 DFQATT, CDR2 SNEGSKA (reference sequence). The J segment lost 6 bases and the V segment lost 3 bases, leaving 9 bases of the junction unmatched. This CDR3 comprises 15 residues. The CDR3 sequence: CSASGLLAGGGEQYF. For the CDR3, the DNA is TGCAGTGCTAGCGGATTACTAGCGGGGGGAGGCGAGCAGTACTTC.

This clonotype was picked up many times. CDR3 DNA sequence: TGTGCCAGTAGTCTCCCATACTATGGCTACACCTTC. Translation gives CASSLPYYGYTF. The chain is built from TRBV19 and TRBJ1-2; D remains unclear. This CDR3 spans 12 amino acids. CDR1 LNHDA and CDR2 SQIVND come from the germline V gene (reference sequence). The germline V and J ends were trimmed by 5 bases and 3 bases, with 7 bases remaining between them. Together with reference TRBV19 and TRBJ1-2, the CDR3 gives the full variable domain: DGGITQSPKYLFRKEGQNVTLSCEQNLNHDAMYWYRQDPGQGLRLIYYSQIVNDFQKGDIAEGYSVSREKKESFPLTVTSAQKNPTAFYLCASSLPYYGYTFGSGTRLTVV.

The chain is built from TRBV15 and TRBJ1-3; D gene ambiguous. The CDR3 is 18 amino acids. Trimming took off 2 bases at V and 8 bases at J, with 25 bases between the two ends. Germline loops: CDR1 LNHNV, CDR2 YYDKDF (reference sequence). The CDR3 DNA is TGTGCCACCAGCAGACACCTTGCTACACAACCAAAACCGGACACCATATATTTT. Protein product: CATSRHLATQPKPDTIYF.

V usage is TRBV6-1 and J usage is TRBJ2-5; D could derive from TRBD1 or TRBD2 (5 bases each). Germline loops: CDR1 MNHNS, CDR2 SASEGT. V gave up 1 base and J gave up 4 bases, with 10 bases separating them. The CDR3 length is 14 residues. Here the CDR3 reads CASSEGGVRETQYF. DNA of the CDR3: TGTGCCAGCAGTGAAGGAGGGGTCAGAGAGACCCAGTACTTC.

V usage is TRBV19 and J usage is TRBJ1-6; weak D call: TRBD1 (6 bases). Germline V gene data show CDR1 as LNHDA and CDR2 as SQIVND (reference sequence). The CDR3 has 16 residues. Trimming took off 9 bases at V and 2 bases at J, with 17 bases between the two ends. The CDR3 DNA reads TGTGCCAGCAGACCTGCCAGGGGTACCTATAATTCACCCCTCCACTTT. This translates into CASRPARGTYNSPLHF.

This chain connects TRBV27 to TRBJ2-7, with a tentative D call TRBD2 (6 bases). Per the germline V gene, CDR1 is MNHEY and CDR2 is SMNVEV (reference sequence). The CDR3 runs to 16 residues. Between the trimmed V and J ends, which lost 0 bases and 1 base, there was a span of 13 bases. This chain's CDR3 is CASSLSGVGTSYEQYF. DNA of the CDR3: TGTGCCAGCAGTTTATCGGGCGTAGGGACTTCCTACGAGCAGTACTTC.

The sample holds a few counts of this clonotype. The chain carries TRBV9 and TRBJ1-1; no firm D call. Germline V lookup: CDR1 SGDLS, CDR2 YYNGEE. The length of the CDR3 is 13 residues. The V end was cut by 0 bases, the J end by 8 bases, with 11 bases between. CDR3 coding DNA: TGTGCCAGCAGCGTAGAGGTGTCTTCAGAAGCTTTCTTT. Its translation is CASSVEVSSEAFF.

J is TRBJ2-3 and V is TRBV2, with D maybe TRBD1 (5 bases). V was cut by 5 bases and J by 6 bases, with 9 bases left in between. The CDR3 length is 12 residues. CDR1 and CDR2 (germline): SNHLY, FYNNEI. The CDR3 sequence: CASSKQDDTQYF. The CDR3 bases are TGTGCCAGCAGTAAACAGGACGATACGCAGTATTTT.

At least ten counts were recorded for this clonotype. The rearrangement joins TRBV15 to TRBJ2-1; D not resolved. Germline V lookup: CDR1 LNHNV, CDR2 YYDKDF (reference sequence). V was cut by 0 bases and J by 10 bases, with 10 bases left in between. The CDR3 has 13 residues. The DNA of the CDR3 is TGTGCCACCAGCAGAGATGGTTTGCTAGAGCAGTTCTTC. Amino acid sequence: CATSRDGLLEQFF.

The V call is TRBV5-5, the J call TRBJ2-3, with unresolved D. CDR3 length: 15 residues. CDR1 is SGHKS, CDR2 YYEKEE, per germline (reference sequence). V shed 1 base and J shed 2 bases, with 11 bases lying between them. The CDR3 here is CASSLNDGDTDTQYF. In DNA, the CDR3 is TGTGCCAGCAGCTTGAACGACGGTGACACAGATACGCAGTATTTT.

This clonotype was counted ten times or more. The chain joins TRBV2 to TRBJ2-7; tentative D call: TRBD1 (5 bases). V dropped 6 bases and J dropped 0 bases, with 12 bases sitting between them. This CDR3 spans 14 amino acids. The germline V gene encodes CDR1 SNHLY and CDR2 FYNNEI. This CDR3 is CASRPRASSYEQYF. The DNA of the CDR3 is TGTGCCAGCAGGCCCAGGGCAAGCTCCTACGAGCAGTACTTC.

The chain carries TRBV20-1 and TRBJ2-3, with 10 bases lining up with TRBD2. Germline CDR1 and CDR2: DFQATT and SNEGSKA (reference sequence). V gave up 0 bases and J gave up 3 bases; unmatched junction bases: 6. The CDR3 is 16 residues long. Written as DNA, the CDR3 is TGCAGTGCTAGAGAGTTGCTAGCGGGAGCGACAGATACGCAGTATTTT. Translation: CSARELLAGATDTQYF.

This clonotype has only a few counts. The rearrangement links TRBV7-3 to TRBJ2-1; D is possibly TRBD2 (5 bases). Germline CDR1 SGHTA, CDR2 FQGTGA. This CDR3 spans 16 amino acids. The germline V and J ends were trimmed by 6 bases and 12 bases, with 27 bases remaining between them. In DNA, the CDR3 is TGTGCCAGCAGTCCTAGAGGTCCGGGGTTGAGGGTACGGCAGTTCTTC. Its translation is CASSPRGPGLRVRQFF. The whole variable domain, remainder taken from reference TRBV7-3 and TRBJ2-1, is GAGVSQTPSNKVTEKGKYVELRCDPISGHTALYWYRQSLGQGPEFLIYFQGTGAADDSGLPNDRFFAVRPEGSVSTLKIQRTERGDSAVYLCASSPRGPGLRVRQFFGPGTRLTVL.

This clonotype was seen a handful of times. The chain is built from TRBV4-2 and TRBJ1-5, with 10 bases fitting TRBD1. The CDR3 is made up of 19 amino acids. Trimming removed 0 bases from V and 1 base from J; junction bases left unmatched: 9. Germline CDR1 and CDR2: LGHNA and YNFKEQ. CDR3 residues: CASSQEVWTGGYSNQPQHF. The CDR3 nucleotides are TGTGCCAGCAGCCAAGAGGTTTGGACAGGGGGTTACAGCAATCAGCCCCAGCATTTT.

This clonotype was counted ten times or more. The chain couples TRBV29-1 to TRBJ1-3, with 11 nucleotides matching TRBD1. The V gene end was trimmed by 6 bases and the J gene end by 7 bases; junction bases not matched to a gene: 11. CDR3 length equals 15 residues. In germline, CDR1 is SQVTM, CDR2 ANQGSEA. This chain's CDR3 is CSVAPGQGVANTIYF. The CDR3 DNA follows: TGCAGCGTGGCGCCGGGACAGGGGGTGGCCAACACCATATATTTT.